This T cell receptor (beta chain) was documented in a study of blood T cells in healthy people across ages. Study results and limitations: A strong correlation was found between TCR beta diversity and the percentage of naive T cells. From one million sequenced T cells, diversity estimates were lower bounds.

Trimming took off 8 bases at V and 0 bases at J, with 19 bases between the two ends. The CDR3 is 16 amino acids. Germline values: CDR1 MNHEY, CDR2 SVGAGI. Details on this clonotype: The antigen is not known.

A second PCR of about 6 to 12 cycles used a sample-barcoded 5' primer and a J-beta primer mix. Sequencing of every sample gave 2.5 million or more CDR3-containing paired-end reads. TCRdb called the 5' RACE reads again in MiXCR, with one record for every CDR3 protein. This table holds about 940,000 distinct CDR3 sequences, approximately 49% found once. The sample consisted of blood. The rearrangement joins TRBV6-5 to TRBJ1-1; possible D gene TRBD1, 6 bases. The sequence came from a man aged 30 to 45 in good health. The CDR3 spells CASRYVRAGVNTEAFF. CDR3 in DNA: TGTGCCAGCCGATACGTACGGGCAGGGGTGAACACTGAAGCTTTCTTT.